The clone carrying this T cell receptor (beta chain) was seen only a few times. Possible read error: a much larger clone is one base away. This sample is part of a study of tumor-infiltrating lymphocytes in primary liver carcinoma. Looking at the study overall: The tumors, T1-T3 N0M0 lesions, were roughly 4.2 to 11 cm across.

Germline CDR1 is SGHKS and CDR2 is YYEKEE (reference sequence). CDR3 length: 15 residues. The input was around 500 ng total RNA; TCR beta cDNA was made from it with a constant-region primer. Libraries for TCR beta were built through three nested multiplex PCR rounds, which together made up a slightly modified ARM-PCR procedure. For 10 cycles apiece, the opening two PCR rounds ran with TRBV1-TRBV30 forward primers and a C-beta reverse primer. A single record per CDR3 protein comes from TCRdb applying MiXCR to the multiplex PCR reads. The repertoire consists of 330,000 or so distinct CDR3 sequences, with approximately 65% occurring once and the leading ten covering about 6%. Germline DNA was also extracted, while the blood RNA originated from unsorted whole blood.

The rearrangement joins TRBV5-5 to TRBJ1-2, with D possibly TRBD1 on 6 matching bases. The material sequenced was peripheral blood. The TCR originated in a man aged 35-49 years with primary liver carcinoma and hepatitis B virus infection. The CDR3 coding sequence is TGTACCAGCAGCTTCGGCGACAGGATGAGCTATGGCTACACCTTC. Amino acids: CTSSFGDRMSYGYTF.